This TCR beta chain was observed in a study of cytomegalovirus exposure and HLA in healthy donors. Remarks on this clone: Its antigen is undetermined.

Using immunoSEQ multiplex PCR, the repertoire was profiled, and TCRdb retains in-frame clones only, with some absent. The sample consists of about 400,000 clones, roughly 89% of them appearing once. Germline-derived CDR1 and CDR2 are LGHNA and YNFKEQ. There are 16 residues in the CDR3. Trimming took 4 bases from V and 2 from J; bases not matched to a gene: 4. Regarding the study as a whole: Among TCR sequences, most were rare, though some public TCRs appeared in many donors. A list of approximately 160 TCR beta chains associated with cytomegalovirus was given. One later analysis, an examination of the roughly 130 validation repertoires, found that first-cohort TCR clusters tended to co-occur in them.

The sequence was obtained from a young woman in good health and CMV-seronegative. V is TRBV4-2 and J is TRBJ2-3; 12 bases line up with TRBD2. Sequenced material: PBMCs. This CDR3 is CASSPRTSGITDTQYF. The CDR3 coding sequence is TGTGCCAGCAGCCCGAGGACTAGCGGGATCACAGATACGCAGTATTTT.